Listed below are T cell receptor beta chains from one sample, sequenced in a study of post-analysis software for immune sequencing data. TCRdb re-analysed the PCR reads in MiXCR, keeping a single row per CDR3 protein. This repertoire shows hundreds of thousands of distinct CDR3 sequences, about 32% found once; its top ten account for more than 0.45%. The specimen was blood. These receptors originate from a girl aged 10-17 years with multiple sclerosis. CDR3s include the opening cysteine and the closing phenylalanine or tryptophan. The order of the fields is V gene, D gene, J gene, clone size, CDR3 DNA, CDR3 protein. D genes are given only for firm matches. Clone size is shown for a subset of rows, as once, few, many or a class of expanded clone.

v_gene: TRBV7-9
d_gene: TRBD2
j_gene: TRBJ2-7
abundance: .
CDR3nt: TGTGCCAGCAGCGGACCCGGGACTAGCGGGGGATACGAGCAGTACTTC
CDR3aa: CASSGPGTSGGYEQYF

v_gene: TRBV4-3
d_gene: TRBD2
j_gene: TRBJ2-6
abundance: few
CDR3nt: TGCGCCAGCAGCCATCTAGCGGGGCTAGCTGGGGCCAACGTCCTGACTTTC
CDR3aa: CASSHLAGLAGANVLTF

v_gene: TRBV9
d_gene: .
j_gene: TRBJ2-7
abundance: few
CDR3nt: TGTGCCAGCAGCCCGTGGGGGGTGGGGACCTACGAGCAGTACTTC
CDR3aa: CASSPWGVGTYEQYF

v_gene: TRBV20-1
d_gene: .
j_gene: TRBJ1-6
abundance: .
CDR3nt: TGCAGTGCTAGAGAGGGGGCTGCGCCAAATTCACCCCTCCACTTT
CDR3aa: CSAREGAAPNSPLHF

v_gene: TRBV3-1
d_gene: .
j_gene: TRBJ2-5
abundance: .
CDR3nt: TGTGCCAGCAGCCAAGCGCCGGAAAAAGAGACCCAGTACTTC
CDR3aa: CASSQAPEKETQYF

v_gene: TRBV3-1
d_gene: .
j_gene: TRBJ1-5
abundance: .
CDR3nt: TGTGCCAGCAGCCAAGGCAGGAGCAGCAATCAGCCCCAGCATTTT
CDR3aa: CASSQGRSSNQPQHF

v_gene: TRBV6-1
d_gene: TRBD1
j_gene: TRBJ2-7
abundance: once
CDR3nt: TGTGCCAGCAGGCGACCGGGACAGGGGAGCGAGCAGTACTTC
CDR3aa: CASRRPGQGSEQYF

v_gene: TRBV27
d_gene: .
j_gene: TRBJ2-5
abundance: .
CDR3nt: TGTGCCAGCAAGCCCCGTATGAGGGAGACCCAGTACTTC
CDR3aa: CASKPRMRETQYF

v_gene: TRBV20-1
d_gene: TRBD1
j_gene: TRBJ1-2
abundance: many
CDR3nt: TGCAGTGTTCGGGACAGGGGCAGCTATGGCTACACCTTC
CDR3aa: CSVRDRGSYGYTF

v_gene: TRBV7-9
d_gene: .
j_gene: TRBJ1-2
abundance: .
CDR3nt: TGTGCCAGCAGCTCCACGGTGATAGATGGCTACACCTTC
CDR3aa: CASSSTVIDGYTF

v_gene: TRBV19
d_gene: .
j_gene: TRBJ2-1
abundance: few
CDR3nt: TGTGCCAGTAGTATAAGGGGGGGGTCCTACAATGAGCAGTTCTTC
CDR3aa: CASSIRGGSYNEQFF

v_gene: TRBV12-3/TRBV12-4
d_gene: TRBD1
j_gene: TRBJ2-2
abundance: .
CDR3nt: TGTGCCACACAAGACAGGGTAAACACCGGGGAGCTGTTTTTT
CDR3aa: CATQDRVNTGELFF

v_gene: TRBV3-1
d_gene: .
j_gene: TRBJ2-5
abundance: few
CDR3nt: TGTGCCAGCAGCCAACCGCGGGGGCGGAAAGAGACCCAGTACTTC
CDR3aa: CASSQPRGRKETQYF

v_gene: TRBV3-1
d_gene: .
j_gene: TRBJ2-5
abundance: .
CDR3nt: TGTGCCAGCAGCCACCCGACTCGGCAAGAGACCCAGTACTTC
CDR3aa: CASSHPTRQETQYF

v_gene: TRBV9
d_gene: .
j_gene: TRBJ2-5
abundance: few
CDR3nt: TGTGCCAGCAGCGGAGGGGTGTTTGCGGCCCAAGAGACCCAGTACTTC
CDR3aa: CASSGGVFAAQETQYF

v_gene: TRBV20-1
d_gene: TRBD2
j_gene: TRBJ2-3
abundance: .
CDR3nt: TGCAGTGCTCTTTATCGGGGGGGCACAGATACGCAGTATTTT
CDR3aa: CSALYRGGTDTQYF

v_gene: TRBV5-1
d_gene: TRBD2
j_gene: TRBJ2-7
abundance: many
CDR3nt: TGCGCCAGCAGCTTGTCGGGTCTAGCGGGACAGTCCTACGAGCAGTACTTC
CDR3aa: CASSLSGLAGQSYEQYF

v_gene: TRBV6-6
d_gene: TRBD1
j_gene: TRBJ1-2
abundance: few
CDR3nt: TGTGCCAGCAGTTTAACAGGGGCGCTTAACGGCTATGGCTACACCTTC
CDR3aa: CASSLTGALNGYGYTF

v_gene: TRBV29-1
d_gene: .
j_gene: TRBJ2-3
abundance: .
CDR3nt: TGCAGCGTTGTCGAGGGCACAGATACGCAGTATTTT
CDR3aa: CSVVEGTDTQYF

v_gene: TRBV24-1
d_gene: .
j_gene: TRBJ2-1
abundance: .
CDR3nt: TGTGCCACCAGTGATTTGCAGGGCAGGGGGGGGTCCCACAATGAGCAGTTCTTC
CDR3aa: CATSDLQGRGGSHNEQFF

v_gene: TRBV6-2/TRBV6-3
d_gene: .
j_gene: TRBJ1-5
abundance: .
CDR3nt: TGTGCCAGCAGTTATTCGGGGTTCGGCAATCAGCCCCAGCATTTT
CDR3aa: CASSYSGFGNQPQHF

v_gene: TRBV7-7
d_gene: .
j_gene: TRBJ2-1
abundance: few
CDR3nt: TGTGCCAGCAGCCCGGTCCATCGGGGGAATGAGCAGTTCTTC
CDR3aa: CASSPVHRGNEQFF

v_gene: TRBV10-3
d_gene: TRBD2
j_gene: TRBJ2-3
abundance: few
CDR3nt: TGTGCCATCAGTGTTGGAGCGGGAGGTTGGCCAGATACGCAGTATTTT
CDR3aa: CAISVGAGGWPDTQYF

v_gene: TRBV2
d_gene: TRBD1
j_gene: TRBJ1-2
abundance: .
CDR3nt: TGTGCCAGCAGTGATCCCCCGACAGGGGGCGATGGCTACACCTTC
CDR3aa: CASSDPPTGGDGYTF

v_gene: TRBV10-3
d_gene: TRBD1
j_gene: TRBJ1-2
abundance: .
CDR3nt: TGTGCCATCACAGGGGGCGCTGGCTATGGCTGCACCTTC
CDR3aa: CAITGGAGYGCTF

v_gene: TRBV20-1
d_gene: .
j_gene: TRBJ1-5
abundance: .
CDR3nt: TGCAGTGCCTCACGAGGGGCGAGTCGCAATCAGCCCCAGCATTTT
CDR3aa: CSASRGASRNQPQHF

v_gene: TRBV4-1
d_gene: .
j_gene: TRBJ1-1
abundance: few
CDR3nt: TGCGCCAGCAGCCGCCTTGGGTTGGGAACTGAAGCTTTCTTT
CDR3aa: CASSRLGLGTEAFF

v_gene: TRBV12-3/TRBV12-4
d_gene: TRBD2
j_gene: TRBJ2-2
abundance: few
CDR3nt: TGTGCCAGCACCCGTAGCGGGAGTCTGGTCACCGGGGAGCTGTTTTTT
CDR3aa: CASTRSGSLVTGELFF

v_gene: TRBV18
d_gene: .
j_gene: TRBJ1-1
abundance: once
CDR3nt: TGTGCCAGCTCACTCCAGCAGCCCCCCGGGACTGAAGCTTTCTTT
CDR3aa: CASSLQQPPGTEAFF

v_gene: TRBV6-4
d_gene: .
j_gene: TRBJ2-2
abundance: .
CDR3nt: TGTGCCAGCAGCCAAGATAACACCGGGGAGCTGTTTTTT
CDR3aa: CASSQDNTGELFF

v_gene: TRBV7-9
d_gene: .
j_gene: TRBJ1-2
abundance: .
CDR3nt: TGTGCCAGCAGCTCGAGGGAGAGCGATGGCTACACCTTC
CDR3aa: CASSSRESDGYTF

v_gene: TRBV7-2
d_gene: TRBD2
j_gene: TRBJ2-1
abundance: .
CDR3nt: TGTGCCAGCAGCATTCTAGCGGGAGGCCTCAATGAGCAGTTCTTC
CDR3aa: CASSILAGGLNEQFF

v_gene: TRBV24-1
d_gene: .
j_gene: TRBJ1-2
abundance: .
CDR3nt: TGTGCCTCCAGTGACCCCCCCGGTGCAGGGGATGGCTACACCTTC
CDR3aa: CASSDPPGAGDGYTF

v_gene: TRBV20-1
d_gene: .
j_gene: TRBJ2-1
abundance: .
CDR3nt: TGCAGTGCTAGAGTAACAGGGATCGCCTACAATGAGCAGTTCTTC
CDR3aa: CSARVTGIAYNEQFF

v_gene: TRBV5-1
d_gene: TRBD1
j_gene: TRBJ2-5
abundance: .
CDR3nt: TGCGCCAGCAGCGGGACAGGGTTGGGGTGGGAGCAGTACTTC
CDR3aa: CASSGTGLGWEQYF

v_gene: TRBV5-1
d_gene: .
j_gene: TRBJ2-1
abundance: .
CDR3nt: TGCGCCAGCAGCTTGGCCGGCGGCGGGGGCAGTGAGCAGTTCTTC
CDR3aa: CASSLAGGGGSEQFF

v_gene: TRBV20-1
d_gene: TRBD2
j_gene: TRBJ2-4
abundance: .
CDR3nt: TGCAGTGCTAGAGGACTAGCGGTTACCAAAAACATTCAGTACTTC
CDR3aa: CSARGLAVTKNIQYF

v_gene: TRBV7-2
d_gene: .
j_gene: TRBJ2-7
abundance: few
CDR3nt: TGTGCCAGCAGCTTCCGGGGCGCCTCCTACGAGCAGTACTTC
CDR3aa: CASSFRGASYEQYF